This record looks at one TCR beta chain sequence and its context. This receptor's antigen is unknown. There are no base qualities to consult, and no much larger clone falls within one base. The sample originates from a study of cytomegalovirus exposure and HLA in healthy donors (dated 2017 in TCRdb). About the study as a whole: According to a later analysis, one platform produced both the approximately 110 validation repertoires and the 666 repertoires of the first cohort. The aim of the study was to test whether cataloging public T cell receptors could identify signatures of past pathogen exposure. Besides the first cohort of 666 subjects, a separate validation cohort made up of roughly 120 different subjects was used. The study combined high-throughput TCR immunosequencing, statistical association of individual TCRs with disease status, and machine learning to predict cytomegalovirus infection status.

The CDR3 has 16 amino acids, counting the end cysteine and phenylalanine. Only the CDR3 DNA stays, 48 bases, in frame from base 1. V is clipped by 4 bases and J by 0 bases, and the sequence between their germline boundaries is 13 bases long. Via the germline V gene, CDR1 is MNHEY and CDR2 SVGAGI. Broader findings and caveats from the paper: Three of the identified cytomegalovirus-associated TCR beta chains were confirmed in vitro to be specific for cytomegalovirus antigens. In a later analysis, TCRs clustered in the first cohort were found to also tend to co-occur in the roughly 120 validation repertoires, with 90% to 95% of cluster scores above 0. A later analysis lacked HLA typing for the validation cohort, so it scored co-occurrence in that cohort across all 110 or so repertoires. According to the authors, the approach could potentially be generalized to other disease states and immunological phenotypes. The classifier was reported to diagnose cytomegalovirus status with high specificity and sensitivity in both the original and validation cohorts. Most TCR sequences were seen in very few donors, while some public TCRs were found in many individuals. The study listed 164 TCR beta chains as associated with cytomegalovirus.

Libraries were constructed by the immunoSEQ multiplex PCR assay. The study's own analysis went as follows. A statistical classification framework was developed to diagnose cytomegalovirus status using the catalog of TCR beta chain sequences. What TCRdb holds here is the immuneACCESS table cut down to in-frame rearrangements. Part of the clones is not present; checked against another copy, under half of the missing clones reflect an unresolved V gene, and the others are unexplained. V, J and clone size derive from that table, while D and trimming were established from the DNA sequence. The sample includes hundreds of thousands of clones, with approximately 90% observed a single time. Approximately 0.88% of the sample is in the top ten clones. The donors were included in the validation cohort of approximately 120 subjects, a group kept apart from the roughly 690-subject first cohort.

This TCR derives from a woman between 18 and 29 years old in good health and CMV-seronegative. The sequencing input was PBMCs. Rearrangement joined TRBV6-5 to TRBJ2-1, with TRBD2 tentatively as D gene (6 bases match). Here the CDR3 is given as CASSLTDYSSYNEQFF. The nucleotides are TGTGCCAGCAGTTTAACGGACTACAGCTCCTACAATGAGCAGTTCTTC.